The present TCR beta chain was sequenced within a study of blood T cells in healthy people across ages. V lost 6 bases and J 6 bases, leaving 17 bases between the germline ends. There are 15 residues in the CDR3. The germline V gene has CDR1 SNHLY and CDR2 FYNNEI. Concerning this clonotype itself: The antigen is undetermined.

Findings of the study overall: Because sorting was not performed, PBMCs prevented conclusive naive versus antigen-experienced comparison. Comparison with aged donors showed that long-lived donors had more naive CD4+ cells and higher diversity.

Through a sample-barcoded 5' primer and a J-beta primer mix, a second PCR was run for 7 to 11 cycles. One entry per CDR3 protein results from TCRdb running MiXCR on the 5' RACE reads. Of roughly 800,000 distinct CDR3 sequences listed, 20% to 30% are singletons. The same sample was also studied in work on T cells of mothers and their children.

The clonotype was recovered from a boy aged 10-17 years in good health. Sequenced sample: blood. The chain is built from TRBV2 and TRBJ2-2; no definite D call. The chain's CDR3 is CASRVLAVGAGELFF. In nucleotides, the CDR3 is TGTGCCAGCAGGGTATTGGCAGTGGGTGCCGGGGAGCTGTTTTTT.